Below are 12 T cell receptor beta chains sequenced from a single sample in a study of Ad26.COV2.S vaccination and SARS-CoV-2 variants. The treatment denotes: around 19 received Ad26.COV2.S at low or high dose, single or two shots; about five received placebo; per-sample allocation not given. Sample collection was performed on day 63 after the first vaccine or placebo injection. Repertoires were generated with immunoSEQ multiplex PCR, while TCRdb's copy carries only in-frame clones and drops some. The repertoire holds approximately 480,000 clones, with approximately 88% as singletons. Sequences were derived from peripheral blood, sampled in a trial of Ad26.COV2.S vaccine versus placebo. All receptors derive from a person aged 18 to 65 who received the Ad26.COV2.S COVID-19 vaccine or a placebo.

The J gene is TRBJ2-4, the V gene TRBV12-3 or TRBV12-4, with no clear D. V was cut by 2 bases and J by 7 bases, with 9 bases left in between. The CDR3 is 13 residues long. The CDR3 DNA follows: TGTGCCAGCAGTTTATCGGTGGGGAACATTCAGTACTTC. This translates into CASSLSVGNIQYF.

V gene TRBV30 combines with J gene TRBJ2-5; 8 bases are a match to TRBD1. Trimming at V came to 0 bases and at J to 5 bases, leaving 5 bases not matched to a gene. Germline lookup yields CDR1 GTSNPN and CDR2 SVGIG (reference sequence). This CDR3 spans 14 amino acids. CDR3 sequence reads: CAWSVSGGRETQYF. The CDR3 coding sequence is TGTGCCTGGAGTGTGTCAGGGGGCAGGGAGACCCAGTACTTC.

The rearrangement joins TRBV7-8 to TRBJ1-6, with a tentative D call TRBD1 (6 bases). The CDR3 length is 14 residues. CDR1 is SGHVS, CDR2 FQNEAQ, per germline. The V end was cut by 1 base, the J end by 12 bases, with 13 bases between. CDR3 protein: CASSLGGRREPLHF. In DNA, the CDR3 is TGTGCCAGCAGCTTAGGGGGGCGCAGGGAACCCCTCCACTTT. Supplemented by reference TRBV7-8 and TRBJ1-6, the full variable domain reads GAGVSQSPRYKVAKRGQDVALRCDPISGHVSLFWYQQALGQGPEFLTYFQNEAQLDKSGLPSDRFFAERPEGSVSTLKIQRTQQEDSAVYLCASSLGGRREPLHFGNGTRLTVT.

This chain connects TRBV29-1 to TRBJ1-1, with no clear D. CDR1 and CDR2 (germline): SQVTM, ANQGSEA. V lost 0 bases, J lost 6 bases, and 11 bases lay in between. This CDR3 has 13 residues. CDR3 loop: CSVEEGWGAEAFF. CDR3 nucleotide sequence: TGCAGCGTTGAAGAAGGTTGGGGAGCTGAAGCTTTCTTT.

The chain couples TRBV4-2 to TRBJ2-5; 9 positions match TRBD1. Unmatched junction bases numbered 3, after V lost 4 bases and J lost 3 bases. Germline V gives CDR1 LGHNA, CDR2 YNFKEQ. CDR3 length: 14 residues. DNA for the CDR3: TGTGCCAGCAGCCTAGGACAGGGGAAAGAGACCCAGTACTTC. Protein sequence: CASSLGQGKETQYF.

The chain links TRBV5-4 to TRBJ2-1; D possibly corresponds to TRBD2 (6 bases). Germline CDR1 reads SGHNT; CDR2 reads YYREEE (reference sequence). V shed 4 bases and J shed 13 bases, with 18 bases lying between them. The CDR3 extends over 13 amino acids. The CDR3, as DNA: TGTGCCAGCAGCAGGGACTTGGAAGGGCTCCAGTTCTTC. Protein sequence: CASSRDLEGLQFF.

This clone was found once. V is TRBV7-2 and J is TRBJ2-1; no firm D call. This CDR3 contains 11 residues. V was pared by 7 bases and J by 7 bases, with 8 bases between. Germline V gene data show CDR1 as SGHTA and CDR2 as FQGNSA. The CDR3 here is CASTSLNEQFF. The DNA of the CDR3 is TGTGCCAGCACCAGCCTTAATGAGCAGTTCTTC.

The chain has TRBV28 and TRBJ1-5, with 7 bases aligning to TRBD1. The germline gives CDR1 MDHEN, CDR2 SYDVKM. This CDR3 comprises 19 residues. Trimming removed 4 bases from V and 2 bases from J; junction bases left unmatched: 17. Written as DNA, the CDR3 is TGTGCCAGCAGTTCGCCGACAGGGAAGGGGGTCGATGGCAATCAGCCCCAGCATTTT. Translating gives CASSSPTGKGVDGNQPQHF.

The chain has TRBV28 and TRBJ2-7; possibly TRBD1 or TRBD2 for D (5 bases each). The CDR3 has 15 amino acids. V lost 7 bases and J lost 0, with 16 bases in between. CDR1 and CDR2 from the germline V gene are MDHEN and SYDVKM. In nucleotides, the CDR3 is TGTGCCAGCACACCCTGGAGAGGGACCTCCTACGAGCAGTACTTC. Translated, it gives CASTPWRGTSYEQYF.

CDR3 DNA sequence: TGTGCCAGCAGCTTAGCGGGCCAGGGACTCACAGATACGCAGTATTTT. The encoded protein is CASSLAGQGLTDTQYF. This rearrangement joins TRBV11-1 to TRBJ2-3; possible D gene TRBD2, 6 bases. The CDR3 sequence is 16 residues long. Trimming took 0 bases from V and 2 from J, leaving 12 bases between them. Germline assignment: CDR1 SGHAT and CDR2 FQDESV (reference sequence).

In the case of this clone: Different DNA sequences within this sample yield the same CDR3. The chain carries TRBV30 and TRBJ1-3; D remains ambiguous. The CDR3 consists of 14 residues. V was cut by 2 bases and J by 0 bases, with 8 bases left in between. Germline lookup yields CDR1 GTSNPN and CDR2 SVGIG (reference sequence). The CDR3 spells CAWSLTSSGNTIYF. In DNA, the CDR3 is TGTGCCTGGAGTCTTACCAGCTCTGGAAACACCATATATTTT.

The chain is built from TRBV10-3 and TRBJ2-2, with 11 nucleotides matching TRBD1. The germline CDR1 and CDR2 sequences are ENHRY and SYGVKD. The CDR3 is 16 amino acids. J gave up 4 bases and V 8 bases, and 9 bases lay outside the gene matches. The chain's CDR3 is CAIGQGAGWSTGELFF. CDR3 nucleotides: TGTGCCATCGGACAGGGGGCCGGGTGGAGCACCGGGGAGCTGTTTTTT.